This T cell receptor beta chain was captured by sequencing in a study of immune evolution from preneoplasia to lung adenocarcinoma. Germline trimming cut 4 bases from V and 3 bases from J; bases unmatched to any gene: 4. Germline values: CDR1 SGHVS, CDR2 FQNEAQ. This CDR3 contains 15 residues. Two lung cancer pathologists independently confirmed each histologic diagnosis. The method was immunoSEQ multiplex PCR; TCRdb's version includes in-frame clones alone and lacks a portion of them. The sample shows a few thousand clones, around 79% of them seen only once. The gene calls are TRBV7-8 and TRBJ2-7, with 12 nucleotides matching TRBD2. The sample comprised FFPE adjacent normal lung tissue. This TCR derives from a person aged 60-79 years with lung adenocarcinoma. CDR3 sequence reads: CASSSTSGGIYEQYF. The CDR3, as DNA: TGTGCCAGCAGCTCGACTAGCGGGGGTATCTACGAGCAGTACTTC.